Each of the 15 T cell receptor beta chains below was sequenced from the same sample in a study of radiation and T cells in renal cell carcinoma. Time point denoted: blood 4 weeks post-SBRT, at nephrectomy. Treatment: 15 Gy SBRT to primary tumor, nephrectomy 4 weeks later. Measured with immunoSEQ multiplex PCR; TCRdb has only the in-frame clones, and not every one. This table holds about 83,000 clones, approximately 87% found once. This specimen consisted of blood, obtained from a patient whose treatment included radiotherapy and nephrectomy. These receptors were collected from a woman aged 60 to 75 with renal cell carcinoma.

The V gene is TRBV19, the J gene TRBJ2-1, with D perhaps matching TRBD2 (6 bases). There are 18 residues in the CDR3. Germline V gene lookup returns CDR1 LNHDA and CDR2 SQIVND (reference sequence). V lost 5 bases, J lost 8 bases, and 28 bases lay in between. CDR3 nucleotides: TGTGCCAGTAGTTCTCCTCCGGGACTCTCTCGCCAAGGCCATGAGCAGTTCTTC. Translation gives CASSSPPGLSRQGHEQFF. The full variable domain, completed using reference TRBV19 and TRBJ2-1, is DGGITQSPKYLFRKEGQNVTLSCEQNLNHDAMYWYRQDPGQGLRLIYYSQIVNDFQKGDIAEGYSVSREKKESFPLTVTSAQKNPTAFYLCASSSPPGLSRQGHEQFFGPGTRLTVL.

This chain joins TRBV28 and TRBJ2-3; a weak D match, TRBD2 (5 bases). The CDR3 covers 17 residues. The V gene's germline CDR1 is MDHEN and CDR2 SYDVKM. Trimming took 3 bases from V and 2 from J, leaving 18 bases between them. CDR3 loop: CASSFFRASQFTDTQYF. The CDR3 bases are TGTGCCAGCAGTTTTTTTCGGGCTAGCCAGTTCACAGATACGCAGTATTTT.

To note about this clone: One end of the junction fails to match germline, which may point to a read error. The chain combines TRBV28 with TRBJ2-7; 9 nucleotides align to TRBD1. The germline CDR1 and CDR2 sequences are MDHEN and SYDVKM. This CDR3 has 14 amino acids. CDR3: CANSPQGAAYEQYF. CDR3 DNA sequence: TGTGCCAACAGTCCACAGGGGGCCGCCTACGAGCAGTACTTC. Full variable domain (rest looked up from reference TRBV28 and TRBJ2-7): DVKVTQSSRYLVKRTGEKVFLECVQDMDHENMFWYRQDPGLGLRLIYFSYDVKMKEKGDIPEGYSVSREKKERFSLILESASTNQTSMYLCANSPQGAAYEQYFGPGTRLTVT.

CDR3: CASSSQGNEQFF. The CDR3 DNA sequence: TGCGCCAGCAGCTCCCAGGGTAATGAGCAGTTCTTC. V gene TRBV5-1 combines with J gene TRBJ2-1; D might be TRBD1 (5 bases). V gave up 3 bases and J gave up 7 bases, with 8 bases separating them. Looked up from germline, CDR1 is SGHRS and CDR2 is YFSETQ. The CDR3 covers 12 residues.

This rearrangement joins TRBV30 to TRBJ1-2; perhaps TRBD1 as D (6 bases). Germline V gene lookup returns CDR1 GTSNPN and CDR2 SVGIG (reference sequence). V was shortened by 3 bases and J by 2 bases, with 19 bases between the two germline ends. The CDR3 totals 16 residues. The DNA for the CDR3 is TGTGCCTGGAGCGACCACCACCTGACAGGCAACTATGGCTACACCTTC. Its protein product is CAWSDHHLTGNYGYTF.

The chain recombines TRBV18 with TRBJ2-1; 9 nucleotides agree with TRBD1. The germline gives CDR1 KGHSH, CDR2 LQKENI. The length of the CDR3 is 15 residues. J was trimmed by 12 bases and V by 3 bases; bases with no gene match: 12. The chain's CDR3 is CASSPRPGQGSGQFF. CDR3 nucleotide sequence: TGTGCCAGCTCACCGCGACCGGGACAGGGAAGCGGGCAGTTCTTC.

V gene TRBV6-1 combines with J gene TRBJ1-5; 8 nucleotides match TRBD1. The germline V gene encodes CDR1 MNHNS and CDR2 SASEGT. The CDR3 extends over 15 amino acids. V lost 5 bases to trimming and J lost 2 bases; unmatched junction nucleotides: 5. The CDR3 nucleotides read TGTGCCAGCAGTTTATCACAGGGGGGCAATCAGCCCCAGCATTTT. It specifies CASSLSQGGNQPQHF.

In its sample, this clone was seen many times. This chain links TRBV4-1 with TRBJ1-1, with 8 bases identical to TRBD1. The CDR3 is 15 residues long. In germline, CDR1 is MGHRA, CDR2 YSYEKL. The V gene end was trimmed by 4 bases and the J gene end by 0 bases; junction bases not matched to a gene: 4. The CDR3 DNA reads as TGCGCCAGCAGCCTCTCACAGGGGGTGAACACTGAAGCTTTCTTT. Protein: CASSLSQGVNTEAFF.

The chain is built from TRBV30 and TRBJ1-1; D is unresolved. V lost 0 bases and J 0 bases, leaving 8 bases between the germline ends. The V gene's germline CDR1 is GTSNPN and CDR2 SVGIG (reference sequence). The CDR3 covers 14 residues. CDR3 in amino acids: CAWSVRRVNTEAFF. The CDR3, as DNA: TGTGCCTGGAGTGTAAGACGGGTGAACACTGAAGCTTTCTTT.

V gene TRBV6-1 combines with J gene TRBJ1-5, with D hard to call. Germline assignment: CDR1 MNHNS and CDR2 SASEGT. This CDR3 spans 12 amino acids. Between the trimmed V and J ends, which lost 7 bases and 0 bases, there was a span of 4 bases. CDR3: CASKYSNQPQHF. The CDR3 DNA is TGTGCCAGCAAATATAGCAATCAGCCCCAGCATTTT.

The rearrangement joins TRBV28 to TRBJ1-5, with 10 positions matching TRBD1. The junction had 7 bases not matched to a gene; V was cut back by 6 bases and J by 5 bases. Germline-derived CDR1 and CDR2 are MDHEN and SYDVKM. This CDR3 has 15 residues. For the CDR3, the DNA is TGTGCCAGCAGGGATCGGACAGGGGGGTATCAGCCCCAGCATTTT. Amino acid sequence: CASRDRTGGYQPQHF.

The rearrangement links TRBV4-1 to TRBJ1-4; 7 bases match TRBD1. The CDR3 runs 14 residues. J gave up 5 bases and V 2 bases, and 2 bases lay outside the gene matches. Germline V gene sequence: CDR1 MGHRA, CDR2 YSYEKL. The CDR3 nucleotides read TGCGCCAGCAGCCAACCGGGACAGAATGAAAAACTGTTTTTT. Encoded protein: CASSQPGQNEKLFF.

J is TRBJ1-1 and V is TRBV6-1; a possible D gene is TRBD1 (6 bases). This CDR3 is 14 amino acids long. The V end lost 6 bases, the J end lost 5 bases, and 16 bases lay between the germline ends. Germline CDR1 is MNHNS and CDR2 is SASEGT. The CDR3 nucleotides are TGTGCCAGCAGAACCGGGGGTCAGGGGACTGAAGCTTTCTTT. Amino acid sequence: CASRTGGQGTEAFF.

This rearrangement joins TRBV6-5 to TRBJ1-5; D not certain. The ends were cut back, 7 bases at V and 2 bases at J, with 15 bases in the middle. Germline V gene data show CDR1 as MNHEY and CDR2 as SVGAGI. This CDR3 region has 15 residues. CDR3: CASKGGSAGNQPQHF. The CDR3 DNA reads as TGTGCCAGCAAGGGAGGGTCAGCCGGCAATCAGCCCCAGCATTTT.

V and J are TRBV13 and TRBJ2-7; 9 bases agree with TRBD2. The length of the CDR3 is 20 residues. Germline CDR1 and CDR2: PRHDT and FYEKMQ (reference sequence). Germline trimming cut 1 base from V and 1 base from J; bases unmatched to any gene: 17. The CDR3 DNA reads TGTGCCAGCAGCTTAGTGCCAGCGGGAGGATCTTCCCGACTTTCCTACGAGCAGTACTTC. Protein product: CASSLVPAGGSSRLSYEQYF.